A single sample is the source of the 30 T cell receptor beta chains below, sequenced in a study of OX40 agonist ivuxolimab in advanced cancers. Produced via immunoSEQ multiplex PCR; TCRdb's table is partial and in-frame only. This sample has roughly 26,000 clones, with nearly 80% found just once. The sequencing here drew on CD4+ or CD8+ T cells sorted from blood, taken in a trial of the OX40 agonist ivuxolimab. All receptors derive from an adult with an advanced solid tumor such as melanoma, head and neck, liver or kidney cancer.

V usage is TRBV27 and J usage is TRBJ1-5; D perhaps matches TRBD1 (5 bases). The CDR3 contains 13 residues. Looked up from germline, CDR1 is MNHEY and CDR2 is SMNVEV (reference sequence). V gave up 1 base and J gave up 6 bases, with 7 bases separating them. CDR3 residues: CASSLWGGQPQHF. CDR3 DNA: TGTGCCAGCAGTTTATGGGGGGGTCAGCCCCAGCATTTT.

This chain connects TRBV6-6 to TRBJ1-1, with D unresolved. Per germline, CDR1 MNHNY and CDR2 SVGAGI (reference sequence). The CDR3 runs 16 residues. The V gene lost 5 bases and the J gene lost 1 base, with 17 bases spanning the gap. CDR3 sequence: CASSPFGRIPNTEAFF. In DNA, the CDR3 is TGTGCCAGCAGTCCCTTTGGGAGAATTCCGAACACTGAAGCTTTCTTT.

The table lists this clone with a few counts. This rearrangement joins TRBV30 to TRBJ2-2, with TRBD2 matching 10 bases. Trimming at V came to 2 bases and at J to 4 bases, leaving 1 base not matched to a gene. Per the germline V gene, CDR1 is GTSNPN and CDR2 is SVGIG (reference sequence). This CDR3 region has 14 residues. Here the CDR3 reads CAWSLAGGTGELFF. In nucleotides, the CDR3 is TGTGCCTGGAGTTTAGCGGGAGGCACCGGGGAGCTGTTTTTT.

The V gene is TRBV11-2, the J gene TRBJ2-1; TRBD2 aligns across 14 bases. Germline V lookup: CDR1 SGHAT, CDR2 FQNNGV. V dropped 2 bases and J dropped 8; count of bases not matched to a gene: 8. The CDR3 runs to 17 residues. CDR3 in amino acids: CASSLRGTSGSIDEQFF. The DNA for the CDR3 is TGTGCCAGCAGCTTAAGGGGGACTAGCGGGAGTATCGATGAGCAGTTCTTC.

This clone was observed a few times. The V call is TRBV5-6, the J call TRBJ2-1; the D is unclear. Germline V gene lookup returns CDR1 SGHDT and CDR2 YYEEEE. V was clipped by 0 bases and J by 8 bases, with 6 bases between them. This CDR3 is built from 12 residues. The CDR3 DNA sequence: TGTGCCAGCAGCTTGGTAAATGATGAGCAGTTCTTC. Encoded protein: CASSLVNDEQFF. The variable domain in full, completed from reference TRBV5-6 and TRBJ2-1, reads DAGVTQSPTHLIKTRGQQVTLRCSPKSGHDTVSWYQQALGQGPQFIFQYYEEEERQRGNFPDRFSGHQFPNYSSELNVNALLLGDSALYLCASSLVNDEQFFGPGTRLTVL.

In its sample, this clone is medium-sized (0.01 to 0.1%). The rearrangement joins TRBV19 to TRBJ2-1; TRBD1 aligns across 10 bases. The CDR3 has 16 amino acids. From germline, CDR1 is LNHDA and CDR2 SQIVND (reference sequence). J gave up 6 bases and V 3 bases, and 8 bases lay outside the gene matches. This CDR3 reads CASSISKGQGLNEQFF. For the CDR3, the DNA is TGTGCCAGTAGTATCTCCAAGGGACAGGGGCTCAATGAGCAGTTCTTC.

The CDR3 sequence: CASSLIAGSSYNEQFF. Here the CDR3 DNA reads TGTGCCAGCAGCTTAATAGCCGGTAGCTCCTACAATGAGCAGTTCTTC. The chain carries TRBV7-8 and TRBJ2-1; D is uncertain. Deletions cut 2 bases from V and 0 bases from J, with 11 bases between. This CDR3 has 16 residues. CDR1 SGHVS and CDR2 FQNEAQ come from the germline V gene.

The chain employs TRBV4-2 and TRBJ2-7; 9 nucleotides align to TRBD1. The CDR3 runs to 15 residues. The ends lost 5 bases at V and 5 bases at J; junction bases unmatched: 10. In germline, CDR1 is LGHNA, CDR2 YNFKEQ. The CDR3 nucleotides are TGTGCCAGCAGCTGGGACAGGGATAATTTGGACGAGCAGTACTTC. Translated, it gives CASSWDRDNLDEQYF.

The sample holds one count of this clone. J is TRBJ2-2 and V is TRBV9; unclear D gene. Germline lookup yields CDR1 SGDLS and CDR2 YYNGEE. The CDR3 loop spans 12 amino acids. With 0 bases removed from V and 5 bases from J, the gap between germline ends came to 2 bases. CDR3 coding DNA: TGTGCCAGCAGCGTAGGAACCGGGGAGCTGTTTTTT. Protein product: CASSVGTGELFF.

The CDR3 DNA is TGTGCCAGCAGCTTAGAGTCCGGGTCGGTGAACTACGAGCAGTACTTC. It encodes CASSLESGSVNYEQYF. The V call is TRBV7-8, the J call TRBJ2-7; D gene unclear. The CDR3 covers 16 residues. Trimming took off 1 base at V and 3 bases at J, with 16 bases between the two ends. Per germline, CDR1 SGHVS and CDR2 FQNEAQ.

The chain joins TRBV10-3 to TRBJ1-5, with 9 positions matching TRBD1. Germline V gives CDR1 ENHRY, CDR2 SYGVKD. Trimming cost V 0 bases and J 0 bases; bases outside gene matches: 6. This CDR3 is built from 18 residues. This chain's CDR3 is CAISESGQGGGSNQPQHF. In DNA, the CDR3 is TGTGCCATCAGTGAGTCGGGACAGGGCGGTGGTAGCAATCAGCCCCAGCATTTT.

The DNA for the CDR3 is TGCGCCAGCAGCGCGTCGTTTACAGGCTGGGAGCCCCAGCATTTT. Its protein is CASSASFTGWEPQHF. The genes are TRBV4-1 and TRBJ1-5; D possibly corresponds to TRBD1 (5 bases). CDR1 is MGHRA and CDR2 is YSYEKL in the germline V gene. V was trimmed by 5 bases and J by 8 bases, leaving 19 bases between them. The CDR3 extends over 15 amino acids.

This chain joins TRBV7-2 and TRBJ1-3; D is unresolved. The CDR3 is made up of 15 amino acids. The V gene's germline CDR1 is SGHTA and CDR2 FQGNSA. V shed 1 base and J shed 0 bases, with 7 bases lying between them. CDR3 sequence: CASSLGRHSGNTIYF. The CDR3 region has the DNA TGTGCCAGCAGCTTAGGGAGGCACTCTGGAAACACCATATATTTT.

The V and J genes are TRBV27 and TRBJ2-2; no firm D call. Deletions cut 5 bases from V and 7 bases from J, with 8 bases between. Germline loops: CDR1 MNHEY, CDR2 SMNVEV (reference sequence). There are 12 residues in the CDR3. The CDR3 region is CASSLFGGELFF. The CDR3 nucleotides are TGTGCCAGCAGTCTGTTCGGCGGGGAGCTGTTTTTT.

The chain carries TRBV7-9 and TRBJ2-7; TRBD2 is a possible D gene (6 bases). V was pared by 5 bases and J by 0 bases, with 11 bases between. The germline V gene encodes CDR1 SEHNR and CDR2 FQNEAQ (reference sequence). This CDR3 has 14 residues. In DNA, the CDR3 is TGTGCCAGCAGCCCCTGGGACTCCTCCTACGAGCAGTACTTC. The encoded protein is CASSPWDSSYEQYF.

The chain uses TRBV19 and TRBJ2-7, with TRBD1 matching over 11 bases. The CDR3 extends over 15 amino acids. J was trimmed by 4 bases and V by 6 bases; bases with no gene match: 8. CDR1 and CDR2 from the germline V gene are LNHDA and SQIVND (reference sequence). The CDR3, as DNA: TGTGCCAGTAGCCACGGACAGGGGGCAGGGTACGAGCAGTACTTC. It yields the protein CASSHGQGAGYEQYF.

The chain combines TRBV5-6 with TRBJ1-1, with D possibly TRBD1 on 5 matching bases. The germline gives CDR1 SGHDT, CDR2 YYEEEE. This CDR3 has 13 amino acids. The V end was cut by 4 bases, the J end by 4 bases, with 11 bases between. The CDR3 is CASSPGGGTEAFF. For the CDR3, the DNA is TGTGCCAGCAGCCCCGGGGGGGGCACTGAAGCTTTCTTT.

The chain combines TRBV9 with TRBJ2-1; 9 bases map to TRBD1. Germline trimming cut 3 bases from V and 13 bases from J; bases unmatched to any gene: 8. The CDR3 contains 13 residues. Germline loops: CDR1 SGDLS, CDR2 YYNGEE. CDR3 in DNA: TGTGCCAGCAGCGAGGTAACAGGGGGCCTTCAGTTCTTC. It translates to CASSEVTGGLQFF.

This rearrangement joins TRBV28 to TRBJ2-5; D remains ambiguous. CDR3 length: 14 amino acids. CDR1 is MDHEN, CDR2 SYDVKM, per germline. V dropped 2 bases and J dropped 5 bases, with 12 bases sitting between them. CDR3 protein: CASSLIVQEETQYF. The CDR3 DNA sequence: TGTGCCAGCAGTTTAATAGTACAAGAGGAGACCCAGTACTTC. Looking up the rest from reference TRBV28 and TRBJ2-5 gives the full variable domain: DVKVTQSSRYLVKRTGEKVFLECVQDMDHENMFWYRQDPGLGLRLIYFSYDVKMKEKGDIPEGYSVSREKKERFSLILESASTNQTSMYLCASSLIVQEETQYFGPGTRLLVL.

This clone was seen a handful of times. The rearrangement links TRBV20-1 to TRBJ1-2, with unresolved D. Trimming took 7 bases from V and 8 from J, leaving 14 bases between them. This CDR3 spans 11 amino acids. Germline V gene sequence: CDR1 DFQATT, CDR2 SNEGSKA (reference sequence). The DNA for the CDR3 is TGCAGTGAAGAGGCGTTAGGAGGCTACACCTTC. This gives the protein CSEEALGGYTF.

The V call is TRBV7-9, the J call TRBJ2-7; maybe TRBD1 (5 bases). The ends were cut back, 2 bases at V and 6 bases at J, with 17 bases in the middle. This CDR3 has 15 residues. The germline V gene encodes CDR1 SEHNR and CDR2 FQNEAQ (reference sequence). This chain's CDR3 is CASSLSEAGWGEQYF. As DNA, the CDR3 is TGTGCCAGCAGCTTAAGTGAAGCAGGGTGGGGCGAGCAGTACTTC. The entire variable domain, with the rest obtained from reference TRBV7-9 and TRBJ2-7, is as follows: DTGVSQNPRHKITKRGQNVTFRCDPISEHNRLYWYRQTLGQGPEFLTYFQNEAQLEKSRLLSDRFSAERPKGSFSTLEIQRTEQGDSAMYLCASSLSEAGWGEQYFGPGTRLTVT.

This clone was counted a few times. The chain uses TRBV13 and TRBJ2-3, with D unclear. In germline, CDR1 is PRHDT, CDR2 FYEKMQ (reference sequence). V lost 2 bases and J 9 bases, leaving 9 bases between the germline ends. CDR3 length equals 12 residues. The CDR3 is CASSLFGGTQYF. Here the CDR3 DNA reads TGTGCCAGCAGCTTATTCGGTGGGACGCAGTATTTT.

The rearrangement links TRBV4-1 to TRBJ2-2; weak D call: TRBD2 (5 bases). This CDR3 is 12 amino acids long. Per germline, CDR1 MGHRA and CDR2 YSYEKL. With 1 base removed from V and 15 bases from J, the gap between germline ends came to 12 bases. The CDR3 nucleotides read TGCGCCAGCAGCCAAGGTTGGGAGAAGGTGTTTTTT. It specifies CASSQGWEKVFF.

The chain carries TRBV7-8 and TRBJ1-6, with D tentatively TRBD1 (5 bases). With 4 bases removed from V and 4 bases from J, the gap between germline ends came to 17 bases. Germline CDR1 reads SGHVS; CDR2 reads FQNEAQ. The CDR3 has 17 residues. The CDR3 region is CASSSDSAGGYNSPLHF. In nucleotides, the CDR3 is TGTGCCAGCAGCTCAGACTCCGCCGGGGGGTATAATTCACCCCTCCACTTT.

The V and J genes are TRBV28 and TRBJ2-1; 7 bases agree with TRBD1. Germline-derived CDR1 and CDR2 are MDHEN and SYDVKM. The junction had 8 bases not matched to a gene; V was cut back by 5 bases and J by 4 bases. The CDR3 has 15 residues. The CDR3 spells CASSNTGTVYNEQFF. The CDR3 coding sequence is TGTGCCAGCAGTAACACCGGGACAGTATACAATGAGCAGTTCTTC.

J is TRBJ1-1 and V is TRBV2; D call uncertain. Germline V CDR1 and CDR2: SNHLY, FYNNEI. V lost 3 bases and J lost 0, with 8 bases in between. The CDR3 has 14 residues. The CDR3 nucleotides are TGTGCCAGCAGTGACCCGGCGGTGAACACTGAAGCTTTCTTT. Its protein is CASSDPAVNTEAFF.

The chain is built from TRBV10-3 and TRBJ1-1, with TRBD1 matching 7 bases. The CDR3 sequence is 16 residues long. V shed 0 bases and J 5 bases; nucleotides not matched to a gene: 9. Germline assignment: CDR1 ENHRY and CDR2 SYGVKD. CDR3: CAISESAGGVWTEAFF. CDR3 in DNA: TGTGCCATCAGTGAGTCGGCAGGGGGGGTATGGACTGAAGCTTTCTTT.

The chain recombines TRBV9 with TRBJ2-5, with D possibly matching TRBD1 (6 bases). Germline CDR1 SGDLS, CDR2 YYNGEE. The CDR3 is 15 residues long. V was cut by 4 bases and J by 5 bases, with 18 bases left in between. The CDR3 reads CASSPWDTPGETQYF. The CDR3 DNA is TGTGCCAGCAGCCCCTGGGACACCCCGGGGGAGACCCAGTACTTC.

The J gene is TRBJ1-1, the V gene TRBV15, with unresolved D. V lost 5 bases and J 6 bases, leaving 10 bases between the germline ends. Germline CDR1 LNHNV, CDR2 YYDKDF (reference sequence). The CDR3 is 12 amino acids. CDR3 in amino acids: CATSLGLAEAFF. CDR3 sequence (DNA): TGTGCCACCAGCCTCGGTCTTGCTGAAGCTTTCTTT.

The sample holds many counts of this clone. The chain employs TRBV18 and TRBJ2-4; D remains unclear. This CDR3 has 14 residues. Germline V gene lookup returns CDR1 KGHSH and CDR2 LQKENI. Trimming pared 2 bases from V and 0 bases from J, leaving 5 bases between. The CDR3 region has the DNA TGTGCCAGCTCACCAACTGAAGCCAAAAACATTCAGTACTTC. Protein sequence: CASSPTEAKNIQYF.